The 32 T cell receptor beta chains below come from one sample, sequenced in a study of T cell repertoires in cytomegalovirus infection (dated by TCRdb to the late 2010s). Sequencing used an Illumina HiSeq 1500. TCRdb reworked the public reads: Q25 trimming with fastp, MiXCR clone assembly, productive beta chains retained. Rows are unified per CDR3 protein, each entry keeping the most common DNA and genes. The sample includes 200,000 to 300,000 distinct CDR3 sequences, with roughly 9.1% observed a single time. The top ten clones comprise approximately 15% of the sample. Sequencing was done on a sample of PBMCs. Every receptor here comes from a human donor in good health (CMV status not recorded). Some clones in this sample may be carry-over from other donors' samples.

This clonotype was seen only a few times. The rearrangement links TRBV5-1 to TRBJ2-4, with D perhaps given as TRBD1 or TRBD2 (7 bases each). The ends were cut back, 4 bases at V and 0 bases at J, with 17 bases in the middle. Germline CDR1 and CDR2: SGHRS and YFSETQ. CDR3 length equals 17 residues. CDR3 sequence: CASSPGGTALAKNIQYF. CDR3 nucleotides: TGCGCCAGCAGCCCCGGGGGGACAGCACTAGCCAAAAACATTCAGTACTTC.

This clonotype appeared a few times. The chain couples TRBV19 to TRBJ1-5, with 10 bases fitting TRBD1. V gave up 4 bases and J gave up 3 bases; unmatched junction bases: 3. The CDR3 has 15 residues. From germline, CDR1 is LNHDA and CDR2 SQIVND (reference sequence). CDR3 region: CASSRGQGTNQPQHF. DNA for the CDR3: TGTGCCAGTAGTAGGGGACAGGGGACCAATCAGCCCCAGCATTTT.

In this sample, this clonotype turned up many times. The CDR3 protein is CASKSGMTTEAFF. The DNA for the CDR3 is TGCGCCAGCAAATCAGGGATGACCACTGAAGCTTTCTTT. The rearrangement uses TRBV5-1 and TRBJ1-1, with D possibly being TRBD1 (5 bases). Germline CDR1 SGHRS, CDR2 YFSETQ. Trimming shortened V by 6 bases and J by 4 bases, and 13 bases separated the two germline ends. The CDR3 is 13 residues long.

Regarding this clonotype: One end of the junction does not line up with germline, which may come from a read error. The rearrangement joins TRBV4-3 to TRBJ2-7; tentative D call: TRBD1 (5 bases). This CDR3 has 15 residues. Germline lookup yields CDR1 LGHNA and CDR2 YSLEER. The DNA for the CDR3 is TGCGCCAGCGGCCAAGACAGAGATAAGTATTACGGGCAGTACTTC. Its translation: CASGQDRDKYYGQYF.

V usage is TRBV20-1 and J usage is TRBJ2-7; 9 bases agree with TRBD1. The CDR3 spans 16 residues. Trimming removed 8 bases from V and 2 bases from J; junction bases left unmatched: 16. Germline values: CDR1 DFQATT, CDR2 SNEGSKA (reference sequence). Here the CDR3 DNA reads TGCAGTTCCTCACTCCTCGGGACAGGGCGCACCTACGAGCAGTACTTC. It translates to CSSSLLGTGRTYEQYF.

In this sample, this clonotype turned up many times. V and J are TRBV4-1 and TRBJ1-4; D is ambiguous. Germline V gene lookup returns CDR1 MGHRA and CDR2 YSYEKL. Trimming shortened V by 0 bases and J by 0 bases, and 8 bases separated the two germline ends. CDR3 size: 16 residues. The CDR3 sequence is CASSQDAGTTNEKLFF. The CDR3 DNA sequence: TGCGCCAGCAGCCAAGATGCGGGGACAACTAATGAAAAACTGTTTTTT.

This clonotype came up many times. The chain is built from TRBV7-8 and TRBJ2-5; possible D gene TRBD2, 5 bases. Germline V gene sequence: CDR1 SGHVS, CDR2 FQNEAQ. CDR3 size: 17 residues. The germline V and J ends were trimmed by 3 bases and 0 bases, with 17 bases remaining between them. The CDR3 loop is CASSLWSGTRHQETQYF. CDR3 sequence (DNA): TGTGCCAGCAGCTTGTGGTCGGGCACTAGGCACCAAGAGACCCAGTACTTC.

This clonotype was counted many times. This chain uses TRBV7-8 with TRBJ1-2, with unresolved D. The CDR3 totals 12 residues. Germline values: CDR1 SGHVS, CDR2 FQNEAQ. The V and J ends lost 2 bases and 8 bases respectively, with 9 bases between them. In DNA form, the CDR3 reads TGTGCCAGCAGCTTATCCATGGGAGGCTACACCTTC. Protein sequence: CASSLSMGGYTF.

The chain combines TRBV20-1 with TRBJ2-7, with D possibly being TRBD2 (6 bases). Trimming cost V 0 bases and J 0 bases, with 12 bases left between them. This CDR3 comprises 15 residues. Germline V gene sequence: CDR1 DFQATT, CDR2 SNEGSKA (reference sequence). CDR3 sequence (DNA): TGCAGTGCTAGAGAGGCAGGGACTTCCTCCTACGAGCAGTACTTC. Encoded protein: CSAREAGTSSYEQYF.

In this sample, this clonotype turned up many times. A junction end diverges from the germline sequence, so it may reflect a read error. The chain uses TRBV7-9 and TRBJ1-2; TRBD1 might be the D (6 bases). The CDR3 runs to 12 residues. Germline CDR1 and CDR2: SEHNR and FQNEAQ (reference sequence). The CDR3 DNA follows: TGTGCCAGCAGCTGGGGGGCTATGGCTAACGCCTTC. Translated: CASSWGAMANAF.

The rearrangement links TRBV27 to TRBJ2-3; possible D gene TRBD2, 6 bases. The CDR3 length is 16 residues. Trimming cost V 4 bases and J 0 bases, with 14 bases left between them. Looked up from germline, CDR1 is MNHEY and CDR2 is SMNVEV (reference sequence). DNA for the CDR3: TGTGCCAGCAGTTCCCCTAGCGAATCTAGCACAGATACGCAGTATTTT. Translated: CASSSPSESSTDTQYF.

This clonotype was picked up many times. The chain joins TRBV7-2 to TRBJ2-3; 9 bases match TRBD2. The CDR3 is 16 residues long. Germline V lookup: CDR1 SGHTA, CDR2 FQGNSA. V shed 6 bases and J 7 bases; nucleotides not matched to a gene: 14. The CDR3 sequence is CASRPPGLAGWNTQYF. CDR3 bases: TGTGCCAGCAGACCGCCGGGACTAGCAGGATGGAATACGCAGTATTTT.

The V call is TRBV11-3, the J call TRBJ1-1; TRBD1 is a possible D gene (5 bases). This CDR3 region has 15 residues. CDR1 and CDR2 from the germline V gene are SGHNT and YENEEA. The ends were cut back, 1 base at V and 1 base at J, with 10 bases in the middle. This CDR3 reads CASSLVGGRNTEAFF. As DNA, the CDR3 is TGTGCCAGCAGCTTAGTGGGGGGAAGGAACACTGAAGCTTTCTTT.

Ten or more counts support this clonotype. The CDR3 DNA follows: TGTGCCATCAGGGACAGGCCTGGAGCCGAAGCTTTCTTT. Amino acid sequence: CAIRDRPGAEAFF. The rearrangement links TRBV10-3 to TRBJ1-1; 7 bases match TRBD1. In germline, CDR1 is ENHRY, CDR2 SYGVKD. The CDR3 loop spans 13 amino acids. J lost 8 bases, V lost 6 bases, and 9 bases had no gene match.

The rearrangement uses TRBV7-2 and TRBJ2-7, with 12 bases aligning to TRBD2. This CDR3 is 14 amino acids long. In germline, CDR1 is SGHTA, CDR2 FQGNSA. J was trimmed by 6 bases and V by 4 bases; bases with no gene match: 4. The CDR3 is CASSSQLAGGEQYF. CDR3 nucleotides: TGTGCCAGCAGCTCGCAACTAGCGGGAGGCGAGCAGTACTTC.

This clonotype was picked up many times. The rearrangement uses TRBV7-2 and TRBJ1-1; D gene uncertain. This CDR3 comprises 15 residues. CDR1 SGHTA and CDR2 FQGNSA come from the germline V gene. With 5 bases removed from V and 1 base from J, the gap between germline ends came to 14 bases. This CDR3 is CASSPRLVRNTEAFF. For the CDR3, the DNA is TGTGCCAGCAGCCCCAGGCTGGTACGGAACACTGAAGCTTTCTTT.

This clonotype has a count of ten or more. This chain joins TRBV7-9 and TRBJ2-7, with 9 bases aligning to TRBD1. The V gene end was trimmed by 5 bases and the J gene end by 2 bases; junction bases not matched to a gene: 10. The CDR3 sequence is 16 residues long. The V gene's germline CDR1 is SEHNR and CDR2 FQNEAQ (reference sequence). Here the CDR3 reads CASSTTGTGKAYEQYF. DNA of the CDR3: TGTGCCAGCAGCACCACAGGGACAGGGAAGGCCTACGAGCAGTACTTC.

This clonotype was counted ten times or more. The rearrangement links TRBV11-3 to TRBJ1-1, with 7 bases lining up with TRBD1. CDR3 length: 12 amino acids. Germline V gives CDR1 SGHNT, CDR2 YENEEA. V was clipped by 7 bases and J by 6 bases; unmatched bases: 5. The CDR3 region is CASTQGVAEAFF. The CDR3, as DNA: TGTGCCAGCACCCAGGGGGTGGCTGAAGCTTTCTTT.

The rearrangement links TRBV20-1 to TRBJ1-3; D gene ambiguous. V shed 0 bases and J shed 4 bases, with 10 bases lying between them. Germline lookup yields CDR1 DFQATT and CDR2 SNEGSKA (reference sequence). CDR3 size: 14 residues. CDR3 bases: TGCAGTGCTAGAGATTCCGGGTCGGGAAACACCATATATTTT. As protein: CSARDSGSGNTIYF.

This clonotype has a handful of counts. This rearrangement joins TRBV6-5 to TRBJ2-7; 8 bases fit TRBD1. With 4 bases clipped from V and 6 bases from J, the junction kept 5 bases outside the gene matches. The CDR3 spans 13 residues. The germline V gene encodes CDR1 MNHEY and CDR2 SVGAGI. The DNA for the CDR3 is TGTGCCAGCAGTTTGGACAGGGAAAGCGAGCAGTACTTC. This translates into CASSLDRESEQYF.

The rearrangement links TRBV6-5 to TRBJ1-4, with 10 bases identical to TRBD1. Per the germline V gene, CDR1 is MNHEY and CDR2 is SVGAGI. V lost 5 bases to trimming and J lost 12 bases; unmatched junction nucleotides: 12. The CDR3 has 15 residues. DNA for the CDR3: TGTGCCAGCAGTGTCCTCCCGGGACAGGGGAAGGAACTGTTTTTT. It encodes CASSVLPGQGKELFF.

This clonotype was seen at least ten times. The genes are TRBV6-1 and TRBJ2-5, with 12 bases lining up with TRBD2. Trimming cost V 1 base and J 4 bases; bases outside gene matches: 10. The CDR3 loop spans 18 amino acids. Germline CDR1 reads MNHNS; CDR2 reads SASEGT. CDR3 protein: CASSEGLLAGGLGETQYF. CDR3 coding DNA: TGTGCCAGCAGTGAAGGTCTACTAGCGGGAGGACTGGGAGAGACCCAGTACTTC.

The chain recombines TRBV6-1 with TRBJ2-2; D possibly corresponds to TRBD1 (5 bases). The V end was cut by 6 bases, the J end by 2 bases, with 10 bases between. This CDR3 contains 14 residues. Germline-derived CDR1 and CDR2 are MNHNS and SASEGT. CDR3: CASRKTDNTGELFF. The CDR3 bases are TGTGCCAGCAGGAAGACAGACAACACCGGGGAGCTGTTTTTT.

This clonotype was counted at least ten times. CDR3 sequence (DNA): TGTGCCAGCAGCGTCCGGGGGTCCGACGGAAACACCATATATTTT. Amino acid sequence: CASSVRGSDGNTIYF. The chain uses TRBV7-2 and TRBJ1-3; D may be TRBD1 (5 bases). The CDR3 is 15 amino acids. V was clipped by 5 bases and J by 4 bases, with 15 bases between them. CDR1 SGHTA and CDR2 FQGNSA come from the germline V gene.

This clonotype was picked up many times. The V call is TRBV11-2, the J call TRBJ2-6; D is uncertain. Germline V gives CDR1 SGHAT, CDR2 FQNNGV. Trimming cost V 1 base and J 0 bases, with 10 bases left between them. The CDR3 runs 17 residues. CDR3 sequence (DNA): TGTGCCAGCAGCTTAGGGGAAGTTACCTCTGGGGCCAACGTCCTGACTTTC. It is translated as CASSLGEVTSGANVLTF.

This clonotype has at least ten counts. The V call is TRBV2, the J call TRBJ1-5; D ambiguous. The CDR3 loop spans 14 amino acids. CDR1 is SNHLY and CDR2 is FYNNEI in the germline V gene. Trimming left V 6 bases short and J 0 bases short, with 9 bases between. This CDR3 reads CASRLDLSNQPQHF. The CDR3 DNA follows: TGTGCCAGCAGGCTAGATCTTAGCAATCAGCCCCAGCATTTT.

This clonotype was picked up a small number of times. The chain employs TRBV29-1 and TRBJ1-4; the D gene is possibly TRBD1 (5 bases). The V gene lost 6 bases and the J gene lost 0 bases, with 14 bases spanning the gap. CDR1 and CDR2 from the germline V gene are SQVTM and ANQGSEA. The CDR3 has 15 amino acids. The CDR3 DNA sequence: TGCAGCGTGACCCTTGGGGGGGCAACTAATGAAAAACTGTTTTTT. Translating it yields CSVTLGGATNEKLFF.

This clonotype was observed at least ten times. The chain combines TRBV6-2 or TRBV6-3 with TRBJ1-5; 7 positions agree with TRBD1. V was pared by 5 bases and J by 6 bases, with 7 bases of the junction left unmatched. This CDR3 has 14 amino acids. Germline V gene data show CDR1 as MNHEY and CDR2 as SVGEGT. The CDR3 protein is CASSRTGTAQPQHF. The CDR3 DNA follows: TGTGCCAGCAGTCGTACCGGGACAGCTCAGCCCCAGCATTTT.

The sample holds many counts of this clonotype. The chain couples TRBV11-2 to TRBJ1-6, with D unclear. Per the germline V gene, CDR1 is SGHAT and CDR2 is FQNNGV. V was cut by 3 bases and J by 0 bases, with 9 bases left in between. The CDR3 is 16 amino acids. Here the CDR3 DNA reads TGTGCCAGCAGCTTCGGGATGAGCTCCTATAATTCACCCCTCCACTTT. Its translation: CASSFGMSSYNSPLHF.

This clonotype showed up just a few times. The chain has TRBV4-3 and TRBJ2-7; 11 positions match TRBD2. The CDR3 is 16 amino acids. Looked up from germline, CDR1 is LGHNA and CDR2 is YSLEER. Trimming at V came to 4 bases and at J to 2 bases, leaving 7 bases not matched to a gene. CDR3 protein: CASSPSSGGTPYEQYF. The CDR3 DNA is TGCGCCAGCAGCCCCTCTAGCGGGGGGACTCCCTACGAGCAGTACTTC.

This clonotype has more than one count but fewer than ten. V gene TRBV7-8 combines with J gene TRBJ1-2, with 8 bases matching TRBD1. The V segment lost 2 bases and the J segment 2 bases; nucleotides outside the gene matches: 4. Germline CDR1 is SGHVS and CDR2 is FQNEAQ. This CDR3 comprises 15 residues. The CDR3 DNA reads TGTGCCAGCAGCTTAAGGAGACAGGGGAACTATGGCTACACCTTC. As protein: CASSLRRQGNYGYTF. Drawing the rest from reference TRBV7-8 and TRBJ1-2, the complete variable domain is GAGVSQSPRYKVAKRGQDVALRCDPISGHVSLFWYQQALGQGPEFLTYFQNEAQLDKSGLPSDRFFAERPEGSVSTLKIQRTQQEDSAVYLCASSLRRQGNYGYTFGSGTRLTVV.

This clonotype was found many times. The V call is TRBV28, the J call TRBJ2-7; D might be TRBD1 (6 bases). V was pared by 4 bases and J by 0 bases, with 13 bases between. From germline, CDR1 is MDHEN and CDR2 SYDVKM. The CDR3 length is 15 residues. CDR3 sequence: CASSSPGTLSYEQYF. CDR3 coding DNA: TGTGCCAGCAGTTCTCCCGGGACACTCTCCTACGAGCAGTACTTC.